The 8 T cell receptor beta chains listed next were all sequenced from one sample in a study of response to subunit inactivated influenza vaccine. TCRdb re-derived calls from the RT-PCR reads in MiXCR, one entry per CDR3 protein. This sample yields roughly 710,000 distinct CDR3 sequences, of which around 15% are seen a single time; 6% to 9.5% belongs to the top ten. This sample comprised PBMCs from blood, obtained around two weeks before vaccination. All receptors come from a man aged 50-60 years who received an inactivated influenza vaccine.

The chain has TRBV12-3 or TRBV12-4 and TRBJ2-7; possibly TRBD1 for D (5 bases). Trimming shortened V by 6 bases and J by 0 bases, and 15 bases separated the two germline ends. This CDR3 region has 15 residues. CDR3: CASSSQGSPSYEQYF. CDR3 nucleotide sequence: TGTGCCAGCAGCTCGCAGGGATCCCCCTCCTACGAGCAGTACTTC.

The genes are TRBV11-3 and TRBJ2-1; 14 bases line up with TRBD2. CDR3 length: 16 amino acids. V was clipped by 5 bases and J by 8 bases; unmatched bases: 8. Germline CDR1 SGHNT, CDR2 YENEEA. DNA for the CDR3: TGTGCCAGCAGCCCACGAGGGACTAGCGGGAGTGATGAGCAGTTCTTC. This encodes CASSPRGTSGSDEQFF. The full variable domain, completed using reference TRBV11-3 and TRBJ2-1, is EAGVVQSPRYKIIEKKQPVAFWCNPISGHNTLYWYLQNLGQGPELLIRYENEEAVDDSQLPKDRFSAERLKGVDSTLKIQPAELGDSAVYLCASSPRGTSGSDEQFFGPGTRLTVL.

This clonotype was detected many times. The chain uses TRBV7-2 and TRBJ2-2; 9 nucleotides line up with TRBD1. Germline-derived CDR1 and CDR2 are SGHTA and FQGNSA. Unmatched junction bases numbered 4, after V lost 5 bases and J lost 0 bases. The length of the CDR3 is 16 residues. In DNA form, the CDR3 reads TGTGCCAGCAGCAGAAGACAGGGGGCGAACACCGGGGAGCTGTTTTTT. Translating gives CASSRRQGANTGELFF.

The sample holds a few counts of this clonotype. V usage is TRBV11-2 and J usage is TRBJ2-2; D gene ambiguous. With 7 bases removed from V and 2 bases from J, the gap between germline ends came to 11 bases. Germline V gives CDR1 SGHAT, CDR2 FQNNGV. This CDR3 contains 14 residues. CDR3 loop: CASTFDYNTGELFF. For the CDR3, the DNA is TGTGCCAGCACCTTTGATTACAACACCGGGGAGCTGTTTTTT. Full variable domain (missing parts from reference TRBV11-2 and TRBJ2-2): EAGVAQSPRYKIIEKRQSVAFWCNPISGHATLYWYQQILGQGPKLLIQFQNNGVVDDSQLPKDRFSAERLKGVDSTLKIQPAKLEDSAVYLCASTFDYNTGELFFGEGSRLTVL.

The chain employs TRBV20-1 and TRBJ2-1; D gene ambiguous. Germline V gives CDR1 DFQATT, CDR2 SNEGSKA (reference sequence). CDR3 size: 14 residues. V was pared by 2 bases and J by 8 bases, with 16 bases between. The CDR3 region has the DNA TGCAGTGCTAGATTTGTCGGAACCCTCGATGAGCAGTTCTTC. As protein: CSARFVGTLDEQFF.

This clonotype was seen more than once but under ten times. The rearrangement links TRBV9 to TRBJ2-2; D possibly corresponds to TRBD1 (6 bases). The CDR3 is made up of 15 amino acids. Germline assignment: CDR1 SGDLS and CDR2 YYNGEE. Trimming pared 2 bases from V and 2 bases from J, leaving 10 bases between. The DNA for the CDR3 is TGTGCCAGCAGCGTTCAGGGGCCCAACACCGGGGAGCTGTTTTTT. Encoded protein: CASSVQGPNTGELFF.

The chain is built from TRBV11-2 and TRBJ1-1; a possible D gene is TRBD1 (6 bases). The CDR3 contains 15 residues. Germline V lookup: CDR1 SGHAT, CDR2 FQNNGV. Between the trimmed V and J ends, which lost 1 base and 0 bases, there was a span of 9 bases. CDR3 amino acids: CASSLVTGMNTEAFF. In nucleotides, the CDR3 is TGTGCCAGCAGCTTAGTTACAGGGATGAACACTGAAGCTTTCTTT.

This clonotype showed up many times. J is TRBJ2-7 and V is TRBV27, with 8 bases aligning to TRBD1. CDR1 is MNHEY and CDR2 is SMNVEV in the germline V gene (reference sequence). The trim removed 0 bases at V and 3 bases at J, leaving 4 bases unmatched. The CDR3 has 15 amino acids. Written as DNA, the CDR3 is TGTGCCAGCAGTTTATCCGGGACAGGTGGCTACGAGCAGTACTTC. Amino acid sequence: CASSLSGTGGYEQYF.